The text below deals with one T cell receptor beta chain. What antigen it recognizes has not been identified. There are no base qualities to consult, and no much larger clone falls within one base. These data belong to a study of cytomegalovirus exposure and HLA in healthy donors listed by TCRdb under 2017. With respect to the entire study: An earlier analysis of approximately 640 of the donors reported about 290 Gb of sequence data and some 120 million unique TCR beta sequences from about 200 million T cells. Alongside the repertoire data, information on donor age, sex, ethnicity and CMV serostatus was compiled. Typing coverage varied by locus: roughly 620-640 donors for A, B, C, DRB1 and DQB1; approximately 520 for DQA1; 606 for DPA1; approximately 490 for DPB1. In a later genetic analysis, genome-wide SNP genotypes for about 55% of the 666 donors were used, and that subset was treated as a discovery cohort. Every repertoire in the discovery cohort had been generated on one and the same sequencing platform. HLA typing covered class I and class II loci at four-digit resolution. In addition to the first cohort of 666 subjects, a separate validation cohort of about 120 different subjects was used. Rather than using new phenotypic data, the later analysis identified candidate immune exposures from TCR beta sequences and from how often those sequences occurred across donors. The study used immunosequencing to profile the T cell repertoires of 666 subjects and linked those repertoires to cytomegalovirus serostatus. Four or five DR-DQ haplotypes were handled as single units for association and clustering, since linkage in the cohort was strong. On average, 235,054 unique TCR beta nucleotide sequences were sequenced per donor among 398 genotyped donors of the cohort, with roughly 18% of those sequences being non-productive. The genetic ancestry cluster associated with self-reported Caucasian donors included about four fifths of the 300 to 400 genotyped donors. An earlier analysis of around 580 of the donors used high-throughput TCR beta sequencing to judge whether each TCR beta V gene segment behaved as functional or pseudogenic. In a later analysis, previously published TCR beta repertoires from 670 or so donors were re-analyzed and high-resolution HLA genotyping was added so that TCR occurrence patterns could be studied. The aim of the study was to test whether cataloging public T cell receptors could identify signatures of past pathogen exposure. Roughly 300 gigabases of sequencing data and about 92 million unique TCR sequences made up an early release that covered nearly 650 HLA-typed donors. High-throughput TCR immunosequencing, statistical association of individual TCRs with disease status, and machine learning were combined to predict cytomegalovirus infection status. The study at large found these results: In both the original and validation cohorts, the classifier was reported to diagnose cytomegalovirus status with high specificity and sensitivity. At a false discovery rate of 0.05, a later analysis linked under 20,000 TCR beta sequences to specific HLA alleles. Because HLA typing was missing for some donors at each locus, association tests included only the typed subset. In vitro tests confirmed that three of the cytomegalovirus-associated TCR beta chains recognize cytomegalovirus antigens. Broadly in line with IMGT annotations, most TCR beta V segments showed up in productive rearrangements about 87% or about 30% of the time in an earlier analysis of a few hundred of the donors. When HLA alleles, especially DR and DQ, strongly co-occurred, TCR associations were difficult to assign to individual alleles. Correlated functional status among segregating V segments might be attributable to linkage disequilibrium, but an unknown experimental factor could not be ruled out. A later genetic analysis reported fewer N-insertions in productive TCRs among donors in an Asian-associated ancestry cluster than the roughly 620-donor mean. For the cohort, immune exposure information was limited to CMV serostatus. A later analysis found that TCR association rates varied across HLA loci, with DRB1 alleles showing the most associated TCRs and HLA-C alleles the fewest. In a later analysis, HLA-associated TCR beta chains were found to be more clonally expanded and to have lower generation probabilities than equally common non-associated chains. A later genetic analysis associated a missense DCLRE1C variant with V-gene and J-gene trimming of TCR beta chains, and an independent cohort replicated the association. The cohort was sequenced for TCR beta chains only, and without alpha or paired-chain data the features that could be detected were limited. Sequencing depth was assumed to be roughly uniform across donors in the presence/absence analyses, though that assumption may not hold. A cluster of highly shared sequence variants was judged likely to be a technical artifact of the sequencing pipeline. According to the authors, the approach could potentially be generalized to other disease states and immunological phenotypes. Because the 87-base-pair reads could not distinguish some IMGT-functional V segments, including TRBV6-2 and TRBV6-3, those segments were excluded. A later analysis reported that several top co-occurrence clusters appeared linked to parvovirus B19, influenza, CMV and Epstein-Barr virus. Most CMV-associated TCR beta chains appeared to be HLA-restricted in a later analysis, and the HLA associations seemed to be driven largely by CMV exposure. Seventeen rarely observed V segments, including chromosome 9 orphons, were excluded from the earlier analysis of just under 600 of the donors because counts were too low. A further reported finding was that TCR beta sequences accurately predicted the HLA-A and HLA-B alleles for most subjects in the first cohort. In the study, approximately 150 TCR beta chains were listed as associated with cytomegalovirus. While some public TCRs were present in many individuals, most TCR sequences turned up only very rarely across donors.

The cohort consisted of some 730 healthy bone marrow donors. All cohort members were sampled while nominally healthy, although unrecorded immune exposures were likely present. The donor was CMV seronegative and belonged to the group of 352 seronegative cohort members. A peripheral blood sample was collected from each donor, and TCR beta sequencing was performed on peripheral blood mononuclear cells. Genomic DNA was extracted from the blood cell samples with the Qiagen DNeasy Blood Extraction Kit. Sequences SGHRS (CDR1) and YFSETQ (CDR2) are obtained from the germline V gene. Taken from cysteine to phenylalanine, the CDR3 has 13 residues. Only CDR3 DNA is held: 39 bases, read in frame from base 1. V and J lose 4 bases and 0 bases, and a span of 7 bases separates them. The library relied on the immunoSEQ multiplex PCR assay. A mixture of 60 forward primers for TCR Vbeta segments and 13 reverse primers for TCR Jbeta segments was used in the multiplex PCR. The CDR3 region of rearranged TCR beta genes was amplified from genomic DNA with a multiplex PCR assay. On the Illumina HiSeq System, the amplified TCR beta libraries were sequenced as 87-base-pair reads. Turning to the authors' computational methods: A later analysis counted about 80 million unique TCR beta chains across the 550 to 750 repertoires, and around 9.9 million of these chains were shared by at least two donors. Raw reads were error-corrected and collapsed into unique sequences by a nearest-neighbor algorithm in which closely related sequences were merged to remove PCR and sequencing errors. CDR3 sequences were aligned to IMGT reference sequences to assign V, D and J gene segments. For a sequence to be retained, a match of at least six nucleotides was required to both a V gene segment and a J gene segment. Rearrangements were called productive when the CDR3 lacked stop codons and stayed in frame with V and J; all others were non-productive. CDR3 was defined by IMGT convention, running from the second conserved V-encoded cysteine to the conserved J-encoded phenylalanine. The earlier analysis of about 560 of the donors excluded any sequence lacking an unambiguous match to a single V gene segment. In an earlier analysis of more than 500 of the donors, a V segment was called functional when productive rearrangements were above 56.7%, and segregating when the standard deviation between donors exceeded 5%. A statistical classification framework was built to diagnose cytomegalovirus status from the catalog of TCR beta chain sequences. In a later analysis, V and J genes were assigned by comparing TCR nucleotide sequences against IMGT/GENE-DB human TR gene sequences. The TCRdist pipeline was used in a later analysis to assign CDR3 sequences and most-parsimonious VDJ recombination scenarios. In a later analysis, each TCR beta chain was defined by its CDR3 amino acid sequence together with its V-gene family, and reads without a unique V-gene family were excluded. In a later analysis, several hundred highly shared, low-generation-probability nucleotide sequences were removed to address suspected cross-contamination and a sequencing artifact. For each public chain, a later analysis derived a clonal expansion index from normalized ranks of inferred template counts within each repertoire. In a later analysis, generation probabilities were computed using a VDJ recombination model fitted to out-of-frame rearrangements, and the results were checked against IGoR. In a later analysis, hypergeometric tests were used to score TCR-TCR, TCR-HLA and TCR-CMV co-occurrence, with a repertoire-size bias correction applied to TCR pairs. To estimate false discovery rates, a later analysis permuted the HLA or CMV assignments 20 times. In a later analysis, co-occurring TCRs were grouped using DBSCAN, and TCRdist sequence similarity was added for clustering within HLA-allele-positive subsets. For co-occurrence clustering, repertoires with fewer than 30,000 or more than 120,000 public chains were excluded, along with a handful of repertoires with anomalous nucleotide sharing. Drawn from immuneACCESS, this table holds only the in-frame rearrangements with V and J called that TCRdb kept. Clones are partly lost; checked studies trace under half to an unresolved V gene and leave the rest unexplained. That table is the source of V, J and clone size, and D and trimming were worked out from the DNA. A total of over 150,000 clones appear in this sample, about 71% of them only once. More than 2.5% of the sample belongs to the ten largest clones.

Input material: PBMCs. The sequence is built from TRBV5-1 and TRBJ1-1; the D gene assignment is ambiguous. This TCR derives from a woman aged 25 to 39 in good health and CMV-seronegative. DNA sequence: TGCGCCAGCAGCGATACGGTGAACACTGAAGCTTTCTTT. It encodes CASSDTVNTEAFF.